The 5 T cell receptor beta chains presented below share a single source sample, sequenced in a study of blood T cells in healthy people across ages. A second PCR, run for roughly 7 to 12 cycles, used a sample-barcoded 5' primer plus a J-beta primer mix. TCRdb re-analysed the 5' RACE reads in MiXCR, keeping a single row per CDR3 protein. Of approximately 810,000 distinct CDR3 sequences in the sample, around 26% were seen once. Sequencing was carried out using blood. The origin of the receptors is a woman older than 75 in good health.

This chain links TRBV7-6 with TRBJ2-5, with D possibly being TRBD1 (6 bases). The CDR3 length is 14 residues. V was shortened by 5 bases and J by 11 bases, with 21 bases between the two germline ends. Germline CDR1 is SGHVS and CDR2 is FNYEAQ. This chain's CDR3 is CASSPPGELQKQYF. The CDR3 region has the DNA TGTGCCAGCAGCCCTCCAGGGGAGCTGCAGAAGCAGTACTTC. The full variable domain, rest sourced from reference TRBV7-6 and TRBJ2-5, is GAGVSQSPRYKVTKRGQDVALRCDPISGHVSLYWYRQALGQGPEFLTYFNYEAQQDKSGLPNDRFSAERPEGSISTLTIQRTEQRDSAMYRCASSPPGELQKQYFGPGTRLLVL.

This clonotype was seen repeatedly, ten times or more. The rearrangement joins TRBV5-1 to TRBJ2-4, with TRBD1 identical over 9 bases. The V segment lost 0 bases and the J segment 7 bases; nucleotides outside the gene matches: 8. The CDR3 sequence is 16 residues long. CDR1 is SGHRS, CDR2 YFSETQ, per germline. The chain's CDR3 is CASSLEGTGYGNIQYF. In DNA, the CDR3 is TGCGCCAGCAGCTTGGAAGGGACAGGGTATGGGAACATTCAGTACTTC.

This clonotype showed up many times. The V and J genes are TRBV6-6 and TRBJ1-4, with TRBD1 matching 7 bases. The germline gives CDR1 MNHNY, CDR2 SVGAGI (reference sequence). The CDR3 sequence is 14 residues long. V was pared by 5 bases and J by 8 bases, with 8 bases of the junction left unmatched. CDR3 protein: CASSPDRAGEKLFF. In DNA, the CDR3 is TGTGCCAGCAGTCCCGACAGGGCCGGCGAAAAACTGTTTTTT.

This clonotype has at least ten counts. A read error may explain this, as a much larger clone is one base away. The chain joins TRBV5-4 to TRBJ2-3, with 8 nucleotides matching TRBD1. The CDR3 extends over 15 amino acids. From germline, CDR1 is SGHNT and CDR2 YYREEE (reference sequence). Unmatched junction bases numbered 6, after V lost 1 base and J lost 5 bases. CDR3 protein: CASSLNRGLGDTQYF. CDR3 bases: TGTGCCAGCAGCTTGAACAGGGGGTTGGGAGATACGCAGTATTTT. The complete variable domain, with remaining parts taken from reference TRBV5-4 and TRBJ2-3, reads ETGVTQSPTHLIKTRGQQVTLRCSSQSGHNTVSWYQQALGQGPQFIFQYYREEENGRGNFPPRFSGLQFPNYSSELNVNALELDDSALYLCASSLNRGLGDTQYFGPGTRLTVL.

The CDR3 DNA follows: TGTGCCAGCAGTTCCGGACAGGGGGCAGGGTCACCCCTCCACTTT. Its protein product is CASSSGQGAGSPLHF. The chain couples TRBV6-2 or TRBV6-3 to TRBJ1-6; the match to TRBD1 covers 11 bases. The CDR3 consists of 15 residues. The J segment lost 10 bases and the V segment lost 4 bases, leaving 6 bases of the junction unmatched. Germline CDR1 reads MNHEY; CDR2 reads SVGEGT.